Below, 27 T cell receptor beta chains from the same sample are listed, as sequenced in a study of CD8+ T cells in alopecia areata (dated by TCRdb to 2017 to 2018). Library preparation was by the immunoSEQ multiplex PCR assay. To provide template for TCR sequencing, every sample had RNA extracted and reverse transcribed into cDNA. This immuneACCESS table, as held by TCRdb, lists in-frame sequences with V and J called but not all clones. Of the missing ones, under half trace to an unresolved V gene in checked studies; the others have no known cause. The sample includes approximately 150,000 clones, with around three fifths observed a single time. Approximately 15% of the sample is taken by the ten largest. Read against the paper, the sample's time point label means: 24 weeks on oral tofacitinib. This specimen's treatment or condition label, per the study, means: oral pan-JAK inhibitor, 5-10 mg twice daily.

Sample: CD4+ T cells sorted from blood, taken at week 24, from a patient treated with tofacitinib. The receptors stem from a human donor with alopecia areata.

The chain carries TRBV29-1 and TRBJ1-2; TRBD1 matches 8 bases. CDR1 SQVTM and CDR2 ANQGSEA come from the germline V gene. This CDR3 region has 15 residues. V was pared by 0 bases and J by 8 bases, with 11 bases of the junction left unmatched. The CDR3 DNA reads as TGCAGCGTTGAAGATCACGATGGACAGGGTTACGGCTACACCTTC. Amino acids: CSVEDHDGQGYGYTF.

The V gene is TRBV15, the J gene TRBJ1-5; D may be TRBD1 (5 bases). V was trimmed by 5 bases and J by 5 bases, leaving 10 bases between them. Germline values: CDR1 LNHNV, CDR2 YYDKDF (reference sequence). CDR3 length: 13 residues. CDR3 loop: CATSASGDQPQHF. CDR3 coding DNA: TGTGCCACCAGCGCATCGGGGGATCAGCCCCAGCATTTT.

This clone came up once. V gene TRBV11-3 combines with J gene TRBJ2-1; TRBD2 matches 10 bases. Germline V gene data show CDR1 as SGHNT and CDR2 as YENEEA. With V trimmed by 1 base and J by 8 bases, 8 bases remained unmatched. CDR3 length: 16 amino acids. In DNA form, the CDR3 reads TGTGCCAGCAGCTTAGTGTTCAGCGGGGGGGCCGATGAGCAGTTCTTC. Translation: CASSLVFSGGADEQFF. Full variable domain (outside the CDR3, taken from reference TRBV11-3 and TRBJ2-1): EAGVVQSPRYKIIEKKQPVAFWCNPISGHNTLYWYLQNLGQGPELLIRYENEEAVDDSQLPKDRFSAERLKGVDSTLKIQPAELGDSAVYLCASSLVFSGGADEQFFGPGTRLTVL.

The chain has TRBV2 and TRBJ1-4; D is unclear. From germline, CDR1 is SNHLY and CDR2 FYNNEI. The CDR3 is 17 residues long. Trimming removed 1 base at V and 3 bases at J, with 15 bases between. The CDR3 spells CASSEDGLGYANEKLFF. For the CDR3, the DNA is TGTGCCAGCAGTGAAGACGGGCTAGGATATGCTAATGAAAAACTGTTTTTT. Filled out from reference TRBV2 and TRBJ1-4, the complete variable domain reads EPEVTQTPSHQVTQMGQEVILRCVPISNHLYFYWYRQILGQKVEFLVSFYNNEISEKSEIFDDQFSVERPDGSNFTLKIRSTKLEDSAMYFCASSEDGLGYANEKLFFGSGTQLSVL.

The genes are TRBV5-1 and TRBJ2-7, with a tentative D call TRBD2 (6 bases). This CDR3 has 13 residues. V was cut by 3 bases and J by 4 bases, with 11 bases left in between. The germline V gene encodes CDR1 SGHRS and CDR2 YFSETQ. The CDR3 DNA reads TGCGCCAGCAGCTCGGGAGAGTCGTACGAGCAGTACTTC. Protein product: CASSSGESYEQYF.

The CDR3 loop reads CASSQDQLTYNEQFF. CDR3 DNA sequence: TGTGCCAGCAGCCAAGATCAGCTAACCTACAATGAGCAGTTCTTC. V and J are TRBV4-2 and TRBJ2-1; D is uncertain. V dropped 0 bases and J dropped 2 bases, with 8 bases sitting between them. Per germline, CDR1 LGHNA and CDR2 YNFKEQ. There are 15 residues in the CDR3.

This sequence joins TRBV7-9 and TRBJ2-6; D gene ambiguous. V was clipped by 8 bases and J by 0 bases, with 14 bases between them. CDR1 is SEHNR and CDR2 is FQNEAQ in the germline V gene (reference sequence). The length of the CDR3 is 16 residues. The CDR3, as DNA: TGTGCCAGCTCCCAGAGTGGGGTCTCTGGGGCCAACGTCCTGACTTTC. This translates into CASSQSGVSGANVLTF. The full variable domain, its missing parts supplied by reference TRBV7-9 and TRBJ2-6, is DTGVSQNPRHKITKRGQNVTFRCDPISEHNRLYWYRQTLGQGPEFLTYFQNEAQLEKSRLLSDRFSAERPKGSFSTLEIQRTEQGDSAMYLCASSQSGVSGANVLTFGAGSRLTVL.

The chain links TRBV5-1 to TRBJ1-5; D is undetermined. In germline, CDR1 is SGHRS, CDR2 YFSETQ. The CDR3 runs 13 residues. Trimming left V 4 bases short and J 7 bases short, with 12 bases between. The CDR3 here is CASSPDGGQPQHF. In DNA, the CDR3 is TGCGCCAGCAGCCCTGATGGAGGGCAGCCCCAGCATTTT.

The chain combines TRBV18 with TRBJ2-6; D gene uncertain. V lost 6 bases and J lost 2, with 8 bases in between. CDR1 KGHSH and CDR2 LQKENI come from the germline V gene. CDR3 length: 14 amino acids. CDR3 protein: CASSPIAGANVLTF. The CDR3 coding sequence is TGTGCCAGCTCTCCGATTGCTGGGGCCAACGTCCTGACTTTC.

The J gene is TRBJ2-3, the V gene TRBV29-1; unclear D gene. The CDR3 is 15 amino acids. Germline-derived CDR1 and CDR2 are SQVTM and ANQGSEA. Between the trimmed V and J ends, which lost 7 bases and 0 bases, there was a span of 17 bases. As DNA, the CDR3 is TGCAGCGCACCCGTGTCCGGGTTTAGCACAGATACGCAGTATTTT. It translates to CSAPVSGFSTDTQYF.

The chain's CDR3 is CASSLTVSENTEAFF. CDR3 sequence (DNA): TGTGCCAGCAGCCTGACAGTATCAGAGAACACTGAAGCTTTCTTT. The rearrangement joins TRBV11-2 to TRBJ1-1; D might be TRBD1 (5 bases). Germline V lookup: CDR1 SGHAT, CDR2 FQNNGV. The CDR3 contains 15 residues. Trimming cost V 5 bases and J 1 base, with 14 bases left between them.

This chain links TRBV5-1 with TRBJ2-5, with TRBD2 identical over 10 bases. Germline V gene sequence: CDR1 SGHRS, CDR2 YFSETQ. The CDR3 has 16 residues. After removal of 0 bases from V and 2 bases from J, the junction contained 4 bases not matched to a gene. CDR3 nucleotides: TGCGCCAGCAGCTTGGCACCAGCGGGGGGGCAAGAGACCCAGTACTTC. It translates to CASSLAPAGGQETQYF. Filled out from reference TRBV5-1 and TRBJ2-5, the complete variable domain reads KAGVTQTPRYLIKTRGQQVTLSCSPISGHRSVSWYQQTPGQGLQFLFEYFSETQRNKGNFPGRFSGRQFSNSRSEMNVSTLELGDSALYLCASSLAPAGGQETQYFGPGTRLLVL.

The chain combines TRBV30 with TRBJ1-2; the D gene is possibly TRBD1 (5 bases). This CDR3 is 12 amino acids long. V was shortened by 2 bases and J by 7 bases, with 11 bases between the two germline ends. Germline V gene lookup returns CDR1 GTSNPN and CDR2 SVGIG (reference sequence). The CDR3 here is CAWSSGWSGYTF. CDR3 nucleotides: TGTGCCTGGAGTTCAGGGTGGAGTGGCTACACCTTC.

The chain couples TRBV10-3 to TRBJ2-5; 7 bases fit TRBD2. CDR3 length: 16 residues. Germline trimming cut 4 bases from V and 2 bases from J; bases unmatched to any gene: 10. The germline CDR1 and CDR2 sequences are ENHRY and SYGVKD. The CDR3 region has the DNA TGTGCCATCAGTGGGGGGAGGGGCGACAGACAAGAGACCCAGTACTTC. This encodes CAISGGRGDRQETQYF.

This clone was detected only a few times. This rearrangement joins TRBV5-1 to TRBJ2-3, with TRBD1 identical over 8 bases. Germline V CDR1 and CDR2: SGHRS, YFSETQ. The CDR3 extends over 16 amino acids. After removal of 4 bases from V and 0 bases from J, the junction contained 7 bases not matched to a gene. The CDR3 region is CASSRDRSDSTDTQYF. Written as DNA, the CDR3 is TGCGCCAGCAGCCGGGACAGGTCAGATAGCACAGATACGCAGTATTTT.

Here the CDR3 reads CASSLASGDRYQETQYF. As DNA, the CDR3 is TGTGCCAGCAGCTTAGCCTCGGGGGACAGGTACCAAGAGACCCAGTACTTC. The chain has TRBV7-8 and TRBJ2-5; 8 bases are shared with TRBD1. Germline trimming cut 0 bases from V and 0 bases from J; bases unmatched to any gene: 6. CDR1 is SGHVS, CDR2 FQNEAQ, per germline. The CDR3 is 17 amino acids.

CDR3: CSVGNRQGGWETQYF. The CDR3 nucleotides are TGCAGCGTTGGGAATCGACAGGGAGGTTGGGAGACCCAGTACTTC. The chain carries TRBV29-1 and TRBJ2-5, with D perhaps matching TRBD1 (7 bases). The CDR3 contains 15 residues. Germline V gives CDR1 SQVTM, CDR2 ANQGSEA. The germline V and J ends were trimmed by 4 bases and 5 bases, with 20 bases remaining between them.

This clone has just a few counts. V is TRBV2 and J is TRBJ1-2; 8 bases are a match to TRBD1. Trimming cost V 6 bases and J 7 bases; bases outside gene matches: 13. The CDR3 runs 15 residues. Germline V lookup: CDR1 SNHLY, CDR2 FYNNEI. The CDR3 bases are TGTGCCAGCAGCGATACAGGGGGAAGCCCCTCTGGCTACACCTTC. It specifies CASSDTGGSPSGYTF.

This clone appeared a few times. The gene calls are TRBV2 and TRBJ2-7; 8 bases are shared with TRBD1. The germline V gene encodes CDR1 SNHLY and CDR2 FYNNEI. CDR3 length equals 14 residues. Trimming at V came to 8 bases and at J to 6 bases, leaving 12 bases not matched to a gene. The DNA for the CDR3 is TGTGCCAGCTTCGGGACAGGAGGGGTTCGCGAGCAGTACTTC. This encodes CASFGTGGVREQYF.

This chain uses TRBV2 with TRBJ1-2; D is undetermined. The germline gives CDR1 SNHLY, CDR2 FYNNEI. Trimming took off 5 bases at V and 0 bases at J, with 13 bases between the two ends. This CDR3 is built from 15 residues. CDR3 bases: TGTGCCAGCAGTCCTACACCAAGCCCTAACTATGGCTACACCTTC. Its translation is CASSPTPSPNYGYTF.

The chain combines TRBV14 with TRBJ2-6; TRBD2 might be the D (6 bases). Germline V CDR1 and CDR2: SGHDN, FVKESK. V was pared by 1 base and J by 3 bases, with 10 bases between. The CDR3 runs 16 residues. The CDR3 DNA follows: TGTGCCAGCAGCCAAGTTCGGGGGTATGGGGCCAACGTCCTGACTTTC. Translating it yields CASSQVRGYGANVLTF.

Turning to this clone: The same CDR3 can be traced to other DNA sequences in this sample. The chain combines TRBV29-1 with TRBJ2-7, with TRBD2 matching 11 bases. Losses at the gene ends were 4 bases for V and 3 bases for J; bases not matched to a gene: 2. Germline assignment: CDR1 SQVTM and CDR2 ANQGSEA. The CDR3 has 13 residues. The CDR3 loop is CSVGGLAGYEQYF. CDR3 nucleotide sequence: TGCAGCGTTGGCGGACTAGCGGGCTACGAGCAGTACTTC.

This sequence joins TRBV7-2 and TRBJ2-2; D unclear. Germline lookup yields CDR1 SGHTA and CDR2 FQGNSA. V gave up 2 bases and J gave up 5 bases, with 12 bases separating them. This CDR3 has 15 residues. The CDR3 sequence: CASSLQGSWTGELFF. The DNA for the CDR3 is TGTGCCAGCAGCTTACAAGGCTCTTGGACCGGGGAGCTGTTTTTT.

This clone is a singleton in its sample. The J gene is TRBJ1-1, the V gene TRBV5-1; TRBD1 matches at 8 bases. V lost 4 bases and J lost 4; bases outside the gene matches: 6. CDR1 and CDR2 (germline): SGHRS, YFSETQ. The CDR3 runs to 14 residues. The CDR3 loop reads CASSVQGDGTEAFF. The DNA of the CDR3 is TGCGCCAGCAGCGTACAGGGGGATGGCACTGAAGCTTTCTTT.

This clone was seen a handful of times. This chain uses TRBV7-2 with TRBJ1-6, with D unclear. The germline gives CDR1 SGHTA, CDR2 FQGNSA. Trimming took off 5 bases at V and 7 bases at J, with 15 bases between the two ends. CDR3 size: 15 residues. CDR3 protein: CASSAVAGRNSPLHF. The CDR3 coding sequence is TGTGCCAGCAGCGCAGTTGCGGGGAGAAATTCACCCCTCCACTTT.

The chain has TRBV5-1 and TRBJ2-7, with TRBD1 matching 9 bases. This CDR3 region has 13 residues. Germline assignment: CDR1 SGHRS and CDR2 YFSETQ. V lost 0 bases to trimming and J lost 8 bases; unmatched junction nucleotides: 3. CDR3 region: CASSLVGQGKQYF. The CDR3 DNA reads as TGCGCCAGCAGCTTGGTTGGACAGGGGAAGCAGTACTTC. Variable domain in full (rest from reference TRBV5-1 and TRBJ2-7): KAGVTQTPRYLIKTRGQQVTLSCSPISGHRSVSWYQQTPGQGLQFLFEYFSETQRNKGNFPGRFSGRQFSNSRSEMNVSTLELGDSALYLCASSLVGQGKQYFGPGTRLTVT.

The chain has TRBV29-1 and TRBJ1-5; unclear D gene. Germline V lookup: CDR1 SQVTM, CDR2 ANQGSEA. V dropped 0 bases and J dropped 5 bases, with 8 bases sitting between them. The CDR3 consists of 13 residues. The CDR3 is CSVEENHDQPQHF. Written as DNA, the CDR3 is TGCAGCGTTGAAGAGAACCACGATCAGCCCCAGCATTTT.